The 25 T cell receptor beta chains below come from one sample, sequenced in a study of regulatory T cells in long-lasting Graves disease. For TCR beta, libraries came from iRepertoire HTBI primers and Arm-PCR of CDR3 regions. TCRdb re-called the multiplex PCR reads through MiXCR, storing one row per CDR3 protein. This sample has some 500,000 distinct CDR3 sequences; about 16% occur once, and the top ten carry about 25%. Time point defined: newly diagnosed GD, antithyroid drugs for less than 3 months. RNA extracted from PBMCs served as the sequencing template. The same sample was also studied in work on T cells in Graves' hyperthyroidism and ophthalmopathy.

This material consisted of peripheral blood mononuclear cells (PBMCs), taken at new diagnosis, from a patient treated with antithyroid drugs. These receptors were collected from a middle-aged woman with Graves disease.

Many counts were recorded for this clonotype. V is TRBV20-1 and J is TRBJ1-1; TRBD1 aligns across 7 bases. Germline V gives CDR1 DFQATT, CDR2 SNEGSKA (reference sequence). With V trimmed by 6 bases and J by 4 bases, 8 bases remained unmatched. CDR3 length: 13 amino acids. The CDR3 protein is CSASGQFLTEAFF. The CDR3 DNA reads TGCAGTGCCTCGGGACAGTTCCTCACTGAAGCTTTCTTT.

A few counts support this clonotype. The chain joins TRBV19 to TRBJ1-4, with 8 positions matching TRBD1. The CDR3 totals 15 residues. J lost 10 bases, V lost 7 bases, and 14 bases had no gene match. Germline V gene lookup returns CDR1 LNHDA and CDR2 SQIVND (reference sequence). The CDR3: CASIPSSGGDGKLFF. In DNA, the CDR3 is TGTGCCAGTATTCCAAGTTCAGGGGGCGATGGAAAACTGTTTTTT.

The gene calls are TRBV6-9 and TRBJ1-6; no definite D call. V was shortened by 3 bases and J by 0 bases, with 15 bases between the two germline ends. CDR1 MNHGY and CDR2 SVAAGI come from the germline V gene. CDR3 length: 18 residues. CDR3 nucleotides: TGTGCCAGCAGTTACTCGAAAAGGTCCAGCTCCTATAATTCACCCCTCCACTTT. Translated: CASSYSKRSSSYNSPLHF.

This clonotype was counted many times. J is TRBJ1-3 and V is TRBV12-3 or TRBV12-4; TRBD1 is a possible D gene (5 bases). Trimming took 7 bases from V and 9 from J, leaving 16 bases between them. This CDR3 is built from 13 residues. This CDR3 is CASTSPGRVTIYF. CDR3 bases: TGTGCCAGCACCTCGCCAGGGCGCGTCACCATATATTTT.

In DNA, the CDR3 is TGTGCCAGCTCCAGGGGGGGACTTGGTGAGCAGTTCTTC. Encoded protein: CASSRGGLGEQFF. The chain has TRBV7-9 and TRBJ2-1; either TRBD1 or TRBD2 may fit D (7 bases each). The length of the CDR3 is 13 residues. V was trimmed by 8 bases and J by 9 bases, leaving 17 bases between them. Germline-derived CDR1 and CDR2 are SEHNR and FQNEAQ (reference sequence).

This clonotype was observed a few times. This chain connects TRBV15 to TRBJ2-5, with D possibly called TRBD1 or TRBD2 (5 bases each). V was shortened by 8 bases and J by 5 bases, with 12 bases between the two germline ends. The CDR3 contains 12 residues. The germline V gene encodes CDR1 LNHNV and CDR2 YYDKDF (reference sequence). As DNA, the CDR3 is TGTGCCACCGGCTCATGGGGGGAGACCCAGTACTTC. Amino acids: CATGSWGETQYF.

The V gene is TRBV12-3 or TRBV12-4, the J gene TRBJ1-1; TRBD1 is a possible D gene (5 bases). V lost 8 bases, J lost 6 bases, and 13 bases lay in between. The CDR3 has 12 residues. This CDR3 is CASGIVGAEAFF. In nucleotides, the CDR3 is TGTGCCAGCGGTATAGTGGGGGCTGAAGCTTTCTTT.

This clonotype turned up a few times. The J gene is TRBJ2-1, the V gene TRBV10-1, with TRBD2 matching 8 bases. The V gene's germline CDR1 is WNHNN and CDR2 SYGVQD (reference sequence). The CDR3 loop spans 14 amino acids. Trimming cost V 6 bases and J 8 bases; bases outside gene matches: 9. CDR3 nucleotide sequence: TGCGCCAGCAGCCGGGGGGGCAGTCTCGATGAGCAGTTCTTC. Protein: CASSRGGSLDEQFF.

In this sample, this clonotype turned up many times. The chain links TRBV12-3 or TRBV12-4 to TRBJ2-1; possible D gene TRBD1, 5 bases. V was shortened by 4 bases and J by 8 bases, with 18 bases between the two germline ends. This CDR3 has 15 residues. The CDR3 protein is CASSSKKGYKDEQFF. DNA of the CDR3: TGTGCCAGCAGTTCAAAAAAGGGGTATAAGGATGAGCAGTTCTTC.

The chain carries TRBV5-4 and TRBJ1-1; D is unclear. The CDR3 is 15 amino acids. Trimming cost V 2 bases and J 0 bases, with 11 bases left between them. Germline values: CDR1 SGHNT, CDR2 YYREEE (reference sequence). The CDR3 DNA sequence: TGTGCCAGCAGCTTCGTGGCAGCCTTGAACACTGAAGCTTTCTTT. Protein sequence: CASSFVAALNTEAFF.

In this sample, this clonotype turned up many times. CDR3 nucleotides: TGCGCCAGCAGCCACCGGGACAGGGATATGGATGAGCAGTTCTTC. It encodes CASSHRDRDMDEQFF. V and J are TRBV5-1 and TRBJ2-1; the match to TRBD1 covers 9 bases. This CDR3 comprises 15 residues. Unmatched junction bases numbered 10, after V lost 4 bases and J lost 8 bases. Germline lookup yields CDR1 SGHRS and CDR2 YFSETQ.

The V gene is TRBV19, the J gene TRBJ1-1, with D possibly TRBD1 on 6 matching bases. Germline CDR1 reads LNHDA; CDR2 reads SQIVND (reference sequence). The CDR3 runs 15 residues. V dropped 5 bases and J dropped 3 bases, with 16 bases sitting between them. DNA for the CDR3: TGTGCCAGTAGTCAGAGGGGGGGCGAGGACACTGAAGCTTTCTTT. This sequence encodes CASSQRGGEDTEAFF.

This clonotype was observed a handful of times. The rearrangement links TRBV9 to TRBJ1-1, with TRBD1 matching 9 bases. J gave up 6 bases and V 4 bases, and 10 bases lay outside the gene matches. Germline lookup yields CDR1 SGDLS and CDR2 YYNGEE. The CDR3 has 15 residues. The CDR3 bases are TGTGCCAGCAGCCCGGGGGACAGGGTGTCATCTGAAGCTTTCTTT. This gives the protein CASSPGDRVSSEAFF. Based on the CDR3 plus reference TRBV9 and TRBJ1-1, the full variable domain is DSGVTQTPKHLITATGQRVTLRCSPRSGDLSVYWYQQSLDQGLQFLIQYYNGEERAKGNILERFSAQQFPDLHSELNLSSLELGDSALYFCASSPGDRVSSEAFFGQGTRLTVV.

This clonotype was recorded at least ten times. The chain employs TRBV2 and TRBJ2-1; TRBD1 matches at 8 bases. Per germline, CDR1 SNHLY and CDR2 FYNNEI. The CDR3 consists of 15 residues. The V segment lost 6 bases and the J segment 1 base; nucleotides outside the gene matches: 5. The CDR3 region has the DNA TGTGCCAGCAGCAAACAGGGGGTTTCCTACAATGAGCAGTTCTTC. It is translated as CASSKQGVSYNEQFF.

This chain joins TRBV9 and TRBJ2-2, with a tentative D call TRBD1 (5 bases). The CDR3 loop spans 15 amino acids. Germline CDR1 reads SGDLS; CDR2 reads YYNGEE. V gave up 0 bases and J gave up 7 bases, with 13 bases separating them. CDR3 sequence: CASSVGVGLVGELFF. CDR3 bases: TGTGCCAGCAGCGTAGGTGTGGGGCTTGTCGGGGAGCTGTTTTTT.

This clonotype was detected ten times or more. The V call is TRBV18, the J call TRBJ2-1; D ambiguous. Trimming cost V 2 bases and J 7 bases, with 9 bases left between them. Germline lookup yields CDR1 KGHSH and CDR2 LQKENI. The length of the CDR3 is 13 residues. CDR3 in amino acids: CASSPIEGNEQFF. CDR3 nucleotide sequence: TGTGCCAGCTCACCAATCGAAGGGAATGAGCAGTTCTTC. Full variable domain (missing parts from reference TRBV18 and TRBJ2-1): NAGVMQNPRHLVRRRGQEARLRCSPMKGHSHVYWYRQLPEEGLKFMVYLQKENIIDESGMPKERFSAEFPKEGPSILRIQQVVRGDSAAYFCASSPIEGNEQFFGPGTRLTVL.

In this sample, this clonotype turned up a few times. The V gene is TRBV19, the J gene TRBJ1-5; tentatively, D is TRBD1 (5 bases). There are 14 residues in the CDR3. The V and J ends lost 9 bases and 6 bases respectively, with 18 bases between them. CDR1 and CDR2 from the germline V gene are LNHDA and SQIVND (reference sequence). The CDR3 bases are TGTGCCAGCGGGACCTCCCGAAGCGGTCAGCCCCAGCATTTT. Its translation is CASGTSRSGQPQHF.

The gene calls are TRBV6-1 and TRBJ2-2; TRBD2 aligns across 8 bases. Germline trimming cut 10 bases from V and 4 bases from J; bases unmatched to any gene: 8. This CDR3 contains 14 residues. The germline gives CDR1 MNHNS, CDR2 SASEGT. CDR3 coding DNA: TGTGCCACCAGAAGTAGCGGGGTCACCGGGGAGCTGTTTTTT. Encoded protein: CATRSSGVTGELFF.

This clonotype was counted between two and nine times. The chain recombines TRBV19 with TRBJ2-1; 11 bases are a match to TRBD2. Germline lookup yields CDR1 LNHDA and CDR2 SQIVND (reference sequence). The CDR3 consists of 15 residues. Trimming at V came to 8 bases and at J to 6 bases, leaving 9 bases not matched to a gene. For the CDR3, the DNA is TGTGCCAGTCAAGAACTAGCGGGGGAGGCCAATGAGCAGTTCTTC. Encoded protein: CASQELAGEANEQFF. The full variable domain, completed using reference TRBV19 and TRBJ2-1, is DGGITQSPKYLFRKEGQNVTLSCEQNLNHDAMYWYRQDPGQGLRLIYYSQIVNDFQKGDIAEGYSVSREKKESFPLTVTSAQKNPTAFYLCASQELAGEANEQFFGPGTRLTVL.

The V call is TRBV6-5, the J call TRBJ1-5; possibly TRBD1 for D (5 bases). The CDR3 contains 15 residues. The germline gives CDR1 MNHEY, CDR2 SVGAGI. V lost 0 bases to trimming and J lost 2 bases, with 8 bases between them. CDR3 in amino acids: CASSYSWGGNQPQHF. CDR3 DNA sequence: TGTGCCAGCAGTTACTCCTGGGGGGGCAATCAGCCCCAGCATTTT.

The genes are TRBV12-3 or TRBV12-4 and TRBJ2-1; 9 bases line up with TRBD1. The V segment lost 6 bases and the J segment 6 bases; nucleotides outside the gene matches: 6. The CDR3 contains 14 residues. The DNA for the CDR3 is TGTGCCAGCAGGCGGACAGGGGTCGGCAATGAGCAGTTCTTC. Protein product: CASRRTGVGNEQFF.

The chain links TRBV4-1 to TRBJ1-2; 12 nucleotides line up with TRBD1. Per germline, CDR1 MGHRA and CDR2 YSYEKL. The CDR3 loop spans 18 amino acids. After removal of 3 bases from V and 5 bases from J, the junction contained 13 bases not matched to a gene. In DNA, the CDR3 is TGCGCCAGCAGCCAGCCCCTTGGCCGGGGACAGGGGGCTTATGGCTACACCTTC. Translation gives CASSQPLGRGQGAYGYTF.

The rearrangement links TRBV27 to TRBJ1-5; the match to TRBD1 covers 9 bases. The CDR3 runs to 15 residues. Per germline, CDR1 MNHEY and CDR2 SMNVEV (reference sequence). V trimming: 8 bases; J trimming: 6 bases; junction bases outside the gene matches: 11. CDR3 region: CASRPGTGFGQPQHF. The CDR3, as DNA: TGTGCCAGCCGTCCCGGGACAGGGTTTGGTCAGCCCCAGCATTTT.

This clonotype was observed a few times. This chain connects TRBV6-1 to TRBJ1-1; D possibly corresponds to TRBD1 (6 bases). The CDR3 extends over 14 amino acids. Germline assignment: CDR1 MNHNS and CDR2 SASEGT. The V end lost 7 bases, the J end lost 2 bases, and 14 bases lay between the germline ends. CDR3 residues: CASTKADSNTEAFF. CDR3 nucleotide sequence: TGTGCCAGCACTAAAGCGGACAGTAACACTGAAGCTTTCTTT.

This clonotype has ten or more counts. The CDR3 protein is CAWTVGGSSYEQYF. The CDR3 DNA is TGTGCCTGGACCGTGGGTGGTAGCTCCTACGAGCAGTACTTC. The genes are TRBV30 and TRBJ2-7; no reliable D call. The V end lost 4 bases, the J end lost 0 bases, and 13 bases lay between the germline ends. The CDR3 is 14 amino acids. Germline CDR1 is GTSNPN and CDR2 is SVGIG (reference sequence). Combining the CDR3 with reference TRBV30 and TRBJ2-7 gives the whole variable domain SQTIHQWPATLVQPVGSPLSLECTVEGTSNPNLYWYRQAAGRGLQLLFYSVGIGQISSEVPQNLSASRPQDRQFILSSKKLLLSDSGFYLCAWTVGGSSYEQYFGPGTRLTVT.